Listed below are T cell receptor beta chains from one sample, sequenced in a study of blood T cell repertoires in COVID-19. Produced via immunoSEQ multiplex PCR; TCRdb's table is partial and in-frame only. The table records 150,000 to 200,000 clones, approximately 86% of them present only once. The sample taken for sequencing was peripheral blood. The source is a man aged 70-80 years with acute or convalescent COVID-19. The conserved cysteine and the conserved F or W are not part of the CDR3 here.

j_call v_call cdr3_aa
TRBJ2-4 TRBV20-1 SARGGTGN
TRBJ1-6 TRBV9 ASSVSQGGESPLH
TRBJ1-2 TRBV19 ASSFVDRDYGYT
TRBJ1-1 TRBV19 ASKSPQRMNTEAF
TRBJ2-7 TRBV27 ASSFLGQGSYEQY
TRBJ2-7 TRBV6-5 ASTLGQGFYEQY
TRBJ2-3 TRBV4-2 ASSLHLTARESEDTQY
TRBJ1-1 TRBV3-1/TRBV3-2 ASSAGQGTEAF
TRBJ1-2 TRBV9 ASSPEAGQRGYT
TRBJ2-2 TRBV7-3 ASSRDFGGELF
TRBJ2-1 TRBV7-2 ASSLEPRVKQF
TRBJ2-5 TRBV6-2/TRBV6-3 ASSYSASGEETQY
TRBJ2-1 TRBV10-3 AISQGVDEQF
TRBJ1-5 TRBV7-2 ASSLHQGYDQPQH
TRBJ2-3 TRBV5-4 ASSLDSYTDTQY
TRBJ1-6 TRBV28 ASSSSLGGENSPLH
TRBJ2-1 TRBV5-4 ASSSKGAYNEQF
TRBJ2-7 TRBV1 TSAQTGGYEQY
TRBJ2-1 TRBV10-1 ASSDQSAGGNEQF
TRBJ2-3 TRBV5-3 ARQLAIDTQY
TRBJ2-5 TRBV28 ASSPPGGLQETQY
TRBJ1-2 TRBV29-1 SVGGPGQSSYGYT
TRBJ1-1 TRBV10-3 AISEEGGTEAF
TRBJ1-4 TRBV5-1 ASSQGGQGAEKLF
TRBJ1-4 TRBV9 ASSPRSDTGSEKLF
TRBJ2-5 TRBV10-1 ASSENSGETQY
TRBJ2-3 TRBV5-6 ASSLERTSTDTQY
TRBJ2-7 TRBV13 ASSPSSGGPYEQY
TRBJ1-4 TRBV13 ASSFASGGGKLF
TRBJ2-7 TRBV5-1 ASSLSASGAEQY
TRBJ1-5 TRBV6-5 ASRTGGDQPQH
TRBJ2-3 TRBV10-3 AISQNLGIDTQY